Listed below are T cell receptor beta chains from one sample, sequenced in a study of cytomegalovirus exposure and HLA in healthy donors. Here immunoSEQ multiplex PCR was the method, and the copy in TCRdb shows in-frame clones only, minus some. Seen here are 100,000 to 150,000 clones, around 66% observed once, and the top ten hold about 8.3%. The sample consisted of PBMCs. The receptors were sampled from a woman in her 40s in good health and CMV-seropositive. Each CDR3 is given with its conserved first and last residue. The D gene is left open where the match is weak. A clone size is listed for some rows: how often the clone was seen (once, few, many), or a class if it is expanded.

CDR3aa | CDR3nt | j_gene | d_gene | v_gene | abundance
CASSQGGTGMNTEAFF | TGTGCCAGCAGCCAAGGCGGAACAGGAATGAACACTGAAGCTTTCTTT | TRBJ1-1 | - | TRBV4-2 | -
CASSLWRSEETQYF | TGTGCCAGCAGTTTATGGCGTAGTGAAGAGACCCAGTACTTC | TRBJ2-5 | - | TRBV28 | -
CASSQGGAPFPAGEQYF | TGCGCCAGCAGCCAAGGCGGAGCCCCATTCCCCGCCGGAGAGCAGTACTTC | TRBJ2-7 | - | TRBV4-1 | -
CSVVGRLMNTGAFF | TGCAGCGTTGTCGGCAGGTTGATGAACACTGGAGCTTTCTTT | TRBJ1-1 | - | TRBV29-1 | -
CASSPTDNEQFF | TGCGCCAGCAGCCCGACAGACAATGAGCAGTTCTTC | TRBJ2-1 | - | TRBV5-1 | -
CASSYAGADGETQYF | TGTGCTAGCAGCTACGCAGGGGCCGATGGGGAGACCCAGTACTTC | TRBJ2-5 | - | TRBV7-7 | -
CASSSSPGQGDYGYTF | TGTGCCAGCAGTTCCTCACCGGGACAGGGGGACTATGGCTACACCTTC | TRBJ1-2 | TRBD1 | TRBV6-5 | -
CASSPRTDGAQYF | TGTGCCAGCAGCCCCCGGACGGACGGGGCGCAGTATTTT | TRBJ2-3 | - | TRBV5-6 | -
CASSLGPLAGGTDTQYF | TGTGCCAGCAGCTTAGGACCCTTAGCGGGAGGCACAGATACGCAGTATTTT | TRBJ2-3 | TRBD2 | TRBV7-9 | -
CARPRSQGAAQPQHF | TGTGCCAGACCCCGTTCACAGGGGGCAGCTCAGCCCCAGCATTTT | TRBJ1-5 | TRBD1 | TRBV5-3 | few
CASSDWGREETQYF | TGTGCCAGCAGTGACTGGGGGCGTGAGGAGACCCAGTACTTC | TRBJ2-5 | - | TRBV6-1 | -
CASSEENANEKLFF | TGCGCCAGCAGCGAGGAAAACGCCAATGAAAAACTGTTTTTT | TRBJ1-4 | - | TRBV5-1 | -
CASSYSGNSEAFF | TGTGCCAGCAGTTATTCGGGGAATTCTGAAGCTTTCTTT | TRBJ1-1 | - | TRBV6-5 | -
CASSRDFKNEQFF | TGTGCCAGCAGCCGGGACTTCAAGAATGAGCAGTTCTTC | TRBJ2-1 | - | TRBV2 | -
CASSVDSLNTEAFF | TGTGCCAGCAGCGTGGACAGCTTGAACACTGAAGCTTTCTTT | TRBJ1-1 | - | TRBV5-4 | few
CASSLEDNYGYTF | TGTGCCAGCAGTTTAGAGGATAACTATGGCTACACCTTC | TRBJ1-2 | - | TRBV6-5 | -
CASGDPGTSQNEQFF | TGTGCCAGCGGAGATCCGGGGACTTCCCAAAATGAGCAGTTCTTC | TRBJ2-1 | - | TRBV28 | -
CASSEAGGNMETQYF | TGTGCCAGCAGTGAAGCGGGGGGAAATATGGAGACCCAGTACTTC | TRBJ2-5 | - | TRBV2 | -
CASTRQSYEQYF | TGTGCCAGCACCAGACAGTCCTACGAGCAGTACTTC | TRBJ2-7 | - | TRBV2 | -
CASSSGDRVSGQYF | TGTGCCAGCAGTTCGGGGGACAGGGTCTCCGGGCAGTACTTC | TRBJ2-7 | TRBD1 | TRBV25-1 | few
CASARGLNTEAFF | TGTGCCAGCGCGAGGGGGCTGAACACTGAAGCTTTCTTT | TRBJ1-1 | TRBD1 | TRBV5-8 | -
CASSQSRQANGPQHF | TGTGCCAGCAGTCAGAGCCGACAGGCTAATGGGCCCCAGCATTTT | TRBJ1-5 | - | TRBV6-1 | -
CASSLGREQYF | TGTGCCAGCAGCTTAGGTCGCGAGCAGTACTTC | TRBJ2-7 | - | TRBV7-9 | -
CASSLAGASTDTQYF | TGTGCCAGCAGCTTAGCGGGGGCTTCGACAGATACGCAGTATTTT | TRBJ2-3 | - | TRBV7-3 | once
CAWSPEIGTGRGYTF | TGTGCCTGGAGCCCCGAAATCGGGACAGGGCGAGGCTACACCTTC | TRBJ1-2 | TRBD1 | TRBV30 | few
CASSVLGQGAEKLFF | TGTGCCAGCAGTGTTCTGGGACAGGGGGCTGAAAAACTGTTTTTT | TRBJ1-4 | TRBD1 | TRBV2 | -
CASSVAGQGTYNEQFF | TGTGCCAGCAGCGTCGCGGGACAGGGGACCTACAATGAGCAGTTCTTC | TRBJ2-1 | TRBD1 | TRBV9 | -
CASSQDRLARSYEQYF | TGTGCCAGCAGCCAAGACCGACTAGCGAGATCCTACGAGCAGTACTTC | TRBJ2-7 | TRBD2 | TRBV14 | few
CASSAGSGANVLTF | TGCGCCAGCAGCGCAGGGTCTGGGGCCAACGTCCTGACTTTC | TRBJ2-6 | - | TRBV5-1 | -
CASSTSPGQGVNTGELFF | TGTGCCAGCAGCACTAGCCCGGGACAGGGGGTTAACACCGGGGAGCTGTTTTTT | TRBJ2-2 | TRBD1 | TRBV9 | -
CASSLAGGGETQYF | TGCGCCAGCAGCTTAGCGGGAGGAGGGGAGACCCAGTACTTC | TRBJ2-5 | TRBD2 | TRBV5-1 | few
CASSYRDRPYNEQFF | TGTGCCAGCAGTTACCGGGACAGGCCCTACAATGAGCAGTTCTTC | TRBJ2-1 | TRBD1 | TRBV6-5 | -
CASSEAISRDYSNQPQHF | TGTGCCAGCAGTGAAGCGATCTCCAGGGATTATAGCAATCAGCCCCAGCATTTT | TRBJ1-5 | - | TRBV6-1 | -
CSARGGYEQYF | TGCAGCGCCCGAGGGGGTTACGAGCAGTACTTC | TRBJ2-7 | - | TRBV29-1 | -
CASSPGLAGGPGQFF | TGTGCCAGCAGTCCGGGACTAGCGGGGGGGCCCGGGCAGTTCTTC | TRBJ2-1 | TRBD2 | TRBV27 | -
CASSYRGVGTEAFF | TGTGCCAGCAGTTACAGGGGTGTGGGCACTGAAGCTTTCTTT | TRBJ1-1 | - | TRBV6-5 | -
CASSLVQAGGLSSAYEQYF | TGTGCCAGCAGCTTGGTCCAGGCGGGGGGGCTATCTTCCGCCTACGAGCAGTACTTC | TRBJ2-7 | TRBD2 | TRBV5-6 | -
CASVSRDRGEAFF | TGTGCCAGCGTCTCTCGGGACAGGGGTGAAGCTTTCTTT | TRBJ1-1 | TRBD1 | TRBV5-4 | -
CASSPPRGVSTDTQYF | TGTGCCAGCAGCCCCCCCCGGGGGGTAAGCACAGATACGCAGTATTTT | TRBJ2-3 | TRBD2 | TRBV5-6 | -
CASSLRGNEQYF | TGTGCCAGCAGCTTACGAGGGAATGAGCAGTACTTC | TRBJ2-7 | - | TRBV7-9 | -
CASSQDEGVGQPQHF | TGCGCCAGCAGCCAAGACGAGGGAGTGGGCCAGCCCCAGCATTTT | TRBJ1-5 | - | TRBV4-1 | -
CASSLVQGPYGYTF | TGCGCCAGCAGCTTGGTTCAGGGGCCCTATGGCTACACCTTC | TRBJ1-2 | - | TRBV5-1 | few
CASSLLDTEAFF | TGTGCCAGCAGCCTTCTAGACACTGAAGCTTTCTTT | TRBJ1-1 | - | TRBV28 | few
CASSYPGQRNTEAFF | TGTGCCAGCAGTTACCCGGGACAGCGGAACACTGAAGCTTTCTTT | TRBJ1-1 | TRBD1 | TRBV6-6 | -
CASPSGQMNTEAFF | TGTGCCAGCCCGTCGGGACAGATGAACACTGAAGCTTTCTTT | TRBJ1-1 | TRBD1 | TRBV18 | -
CASSLRTGASGANVLTF | TGTGCCAGCAGTTTAAGGACAGGGGCCTCTGGGGCCAACGTCCTGACTTTC | TRBJ2-6 | TRBD1 | TRBV28 | -
CASSPEAAGGLYEQYF | TGCGCCAGCAGCCCGGAGGCTGCGGGGGGCCTCTACGAGCAGTACTTC | TRBJ2-7 | TRBD2 | TRBV5-1 | -
CASSRHITHTGELFF | TGCGCCAGCAGCCGACACATTACCCACACCGGGGAGCTGTTTTTT | TRBJ2-2 | - | TRBV23-1 | -
CASAPGGPPYEQYF | TGTGCCAGCGCCCCGGGGGGACCCCCCTACGAGCAGTACTTC | TRBJ2-7 | TRBD2 | TRBV28 | -
CASSVATSGRETQYF | TGTGCCAGCAGCGTAGCCACTAGCGGGAGAGAGACCCAGTACTTC | TRBJ2-5 | TRBD2 | TRBV9 | -
CASSLDPTQETQYF | TGTGCCAGCAGCCTAGACCCGACCCAAGAGACCCAGTACTTC | TRBJ2-5 | - | TRBV28 | -
CASSESGGPGEQYF | TGCGCCAGCAGCGAGTCGGGGGGGCCTGGGGAGCAGTACTTC | TRBJ2-7 | TRBD2 | TRBV5-1 | few
CASSVMANYGYTF | TGTGCCAGCAGTGTTATGGCAAACTATGGCTACACCTTC | TRBJ1-2 | - | TRBV25-1 | -
CASSPVAGGIDEQFF | TGTGCCAGCTCACCAGTAGCGGGAGGGATAGATGAGCAGTTCTTC | TRBJ2-1 | TRBD2 | TRBV18 | -
CASSLGLAGMSTDTQYF | TGTGCCAGCAGCTTAGGACTAGCGGGAATGTCCACAGATACGCAGTATTTT | TRBJ2-3 | TRBD2 | TRBV11-2 | -
CASSLQGAQETQYF | TGTGCCAGCAGCCTACAGGGGGCCCAAGAGACCCAGTACTTC | TRBJ2-5 | TRBD1 | TRBV5-4 | -
CASRSGATANTGELFF | TGTGCCAGTAGATCTGGGGCTACCGCGAACACCGGGGAGCTGTTTTTT | TRBJ2-2 | - | TRBV19 | few
CASRFGEGYNSPLHF | TGTGCCAGCCGCTTCGGGGAGGGGTATAATTCACCCCTCCACTTT | TRBJ1-6 | - | TRBV7-6 | -
CASSSRTGADYGYTF | TGCGCCAGCAGCTCACGGACAGGGGCCGACTATGGCTACACCTTC | TRBJ1-2 | TRBD1 | TRBV5-1 | -